The 18 T cell receptor beta chains in this list originate from one sample, sequenced in a study of shared clonotypes between healthy human individuals. Sequenced by immunoSEQ multiplex PCR; TCRdb stores in-frame clones only, minus some. In the table there are 400,000 to 500,000 clones, around 80% of which are singletons. Sequencing input: PBMCs. The receptors were sampled from a woman aged 35 to 49 in good health. Some clones in this sample may be carry-over from other donors' samples.

The V call is TRBV5-4, the J call TRBJ1-2; 7 bases match TRBD1. The CDR3 runs to 13 residues. Germline CDR1 and CDR2: SGHNT and YYREEE (reference sequence). With 2 bases clipped from V and 8 bases from J, the junction kept 6 bases outside the gene matches. This CDR3 is CASSFDREEGYTF. The CDR3 DNA follows: TGTGCCAGCAGCTTTGACAGGGAGGAAGGCTACACCTTC.

This clone appeared a few times. The V and J genes are TRBV15 and TRBJ2-3; TRBD2 is a possible D gene (6 bases). CDR1 and CDR2 from the germline V gene are LNHNV and YYDKDF (reference sequence). The CDR3 length is 15 residues. The V gene lost 3 bases and the J gene lost 1 base, with 11 bases spanning the gap. The CDR3 DNA follows: TGTGCCACCAGCAGGGGGGACTGGGGCACAGATACGCAGTATTTT. Protein product: CATSRGDWGTDTQYF.

V is TRBV6-4 and J is TRBJ2-1; D is possibly TRBD2 (5 bases). The CDR3 runs 20 residues. In germline, CDR1 is MRHNA, CDR2 SNTAGT. The V and J ends lost 4 bases and 5 bases respectively, with 30 bases between them. The CDR3, as DNA: TGTGCCAGCAGTGGACCAAACCGGGAATGCGGTGTTCGACCCAACAATGAGCAGTTCTTC. This translates into CASSGPNRECGVRPNNEQFF.

This chain links TRBV6-5 with TRBJ2-5; D unresolved. Deletions cut 8 bases from V and 5 bases from J, with 6 bases between. Germline V lookup: CDR1 MNHEY, CDR2 SVGAGI. The CDR3 sequence is 10 residues long. The CDR3 DNA reads as TGTGCCAGCGCTGGTGAGACCCAGTACTTC. This codes for CASAGETQYF.

The chain joins TRBV6-1 to TRBJ2-3; TRBD1 is a possible D gene (6 bases). The CDR3 contains 15 residues. Germline-derived CDR1 and CDR2 are MNHNS and SASEGT. The ends were cut back, 7 bases at V and 1 base at J, with 15 bases in the middle. DNA for the CDR3: TGTGCCAGCAATGACCGAGGGGGAGGCACAGATACGCAGTATTTT. Translation: CASNDRGGGTDTQYF.

The chain has TRBV5-4 and TRBJ2-7; no definite D call. Germline V gene data show CDR1 as SGHNT and CDR2 as YYREEE (reference sequence). CDR3 length: 12 residues. V was trimmed by 0 bases and J by 6 bases, leaving 7 bases between them. CDR3 loop: CASSLVGFEQYF. CDR3 sequence (DNA): TGTGCCAGCAGCTTGGTTGGGTTCGAGCAGTACTTC.

The chain combines TRBV5-5 with TRBJ2-1; tentatively, D is TRBD1 (6 bases). Trimming took off 1 base at V and 7 bases at J, with 12 bases between the two ends. CDR1 and CDR2 from the germline V gene are SGHKS and YYEKEE (reference sequence). The CDR3 loop spans 14 amino acids. CDR3 nucleotides: TGTGCCAGCAGCTTGATAACTAGGGGGAATGAGCAGTTCTTC. Translating gives CASSLITRGNEQFF.

The chain has TRBV9 and TRBJ2-2, with 10 bases fitting TRBD2. The V gene's germline CDR1 is SGDLS and CDR2 YYNGEE. V shed 0 bases, J shed 7 bases, and the junction held 6 bases outside the gene matches. This CDR3 has 16 residues. The CDR3 loop is CASSVGSGRANGELFF. CDR3 coding DNA: TGTGCCAGCAGCGTAGGGAGCGGGAGGGCCAACGGGGAGCTGTTTTTT.

This clone was counted many times. V usage is TRBV19 and J usage is TRBJ1-1; 9 bases map to TRBD1. The CDR3 is 18 residues long. Germline values: CDR1 LNHDA, CDR2 SQIVND (reference sequence). V shed 0 bases, J shed 5 bases, and the junction held 13 bases outside the gene matches. CDR3 coding DNA: TGTGCCAGTAGTATAGATTTTGGCGGACAGGGGCTGGGAACTGAAGCTTTCTTT. Amino acid sequence: CASSIDFGGQGLGTEAFF.

CDR3 coding DNA: TGCGCCAGCAGCTTGGCCCCCAACAATGAGCAGTTCTTC. This sequence encodes CASSLAPNNEQFF. The chain is built from TRBV5-1 and TRBJ2-1, with unresolved D. CDR1 SGHRS and CDR2 YFSETQ come from the germline V gene. This CDR3 is 13 amino acids long. The ends were cut back, 0 bases at V and 5 bases at J, with 6 bases in the middle.

The CDR3 loop is CASSLTGGGTYEQYF. CDR3 coding DNA: TGTGCCAGCAGCCTAACAGGGGGTGGGACCTACGAGCAGTACTTC. This chain connects TRBV28 to TRBJ2-7, with 8 bases aligning to TRBD1. V lost 6 bases to trimming and J lost 2 bases; unmatched junction nucleotides: 9. There are 15 residues in the CDR3. Germline lookup yields CDR1 MDHEN and CDR2 SYDVKM. The entire variable domain, with the rest obtained from reference TRBV28 and TRBJ2-7, is as follows: DVKVTQSSRYLVKRTGEKVFLECVQDMDHENMFWYRQDPGLGLRLIYFSYDVKMKEKGDIPEGYSVSREKKERFSLILESASTNQTSMYLCASSLTGGGTYEQYFGPGTRLTVT.

This clone was found once. The chain is built from TRBV30 and TRBJ2-7; D is unresolved. Germline V gene sequence: CDR1 GTSNPN, CDR2 SVGIG (reference sequence). This CDR3 has 12 amino acids. V dropped 6 bases and J dropped 6 bases, with 15 bases sitting between them. The chain's CDR3 is CACSGAGLEQYF. For the CDR3, the DNA is TGTGCCTGTTCGGGCGCCGGGCTCGAGCAGTACTTC. The variable domain in full, completed from reference TRBV30 and TRBJ2-7, reads SQTIHQWPATLVQPVGSPLSLECTVEGTSNPNLYWYRQAAGRGLQLLFYSVGIGQISSEVPQNLSASRPQDRQFILSSKKLLLSDSGFYLCACSGAGLEQYFGPGTRLTVT.

V gene TRBV4-3 combines with J gene TRBJ1-5; D possibly corresponds to TRBD1 (5 bases). Trimming stripped 3 bases from V and 2 bases from J, with 14 bases between. The germline CDR1 and CDR2 sequences are LGHNA and YSLEER. This CDR3 has 16 amino acids. The CDR3 region is CASSQDAGLGNQPQHF. CDR3 DNA: TGCGCCAGCAGCCAGGATGCGGGACTCGGCAATCAGCCCCAGCATTTT.

The V and J genes are TRBV5-6 and TRBJ2-7, with 9 bases identical to TRBD1. The CDR3 is made up of 15 amino acids. Per the germline V gene, CDR1 is SGHDT and CDR2 is YYEEEE. Germline trimming cut 4 bases from V and 5 bases from J; bases unmatched to any gene: 10. CDR3: CASSLGGQGEHEQYF. Written as DNA, the CDR3 is TGTGCCAGCAGCCTAGGGGGACAGGGAGAACACGAGCAGTACTTC.

The J gene is TRBJ2-2, the V gene TRBV29-1; 7 nucleotides line up with TRBD2. CDR1 is SQVTM, CDR2 ANQGSEA, per germline. Losses at the gene ends were 7 bases for V and 1 base for J; bases not matched to a gene: 3. The CDR3 loop spans 13 amino acids. The CDR3 coding sequence is TGCAGCGGTAGCGGGTGGAACACCGGGGAGCTGTTTTTT. Translation gives CSGSGWNTGELFF.

This clone was picked up one time. The chain combines TRBV5-1 with TRBJ2-2; 7 bases are a match to TRBD2. Trimming at V came to 4 bases and at J to 5 bases, leaving 8 bases not matched to a gene. CDR1 and CDR2 from the germline V gene are SGHRS and YFSETQ. This CDR3 has 15 residues. CDR3 coding DNA: TGCGCCAGCAGCCCCGGGGTAGCGGGTACCGGGGAGCTGTTTTTT. Its translation is CASSPGVAGTGELFF.

The chain joins TRBV15 to TRBJ1-4, with TRBD1 identical over 8 bases. This CDR3 has 15 residues. Germline-derived CDR1 and CDR2 are LNHNV and YYDKDF (reference sequence). V shed 5 bases and J 5 bases; nucleotides not matched to a gene: 7. The CDR3 sequence: CATSPDRGRNEKLFF. CDR3 sequence (DNA): TGTGCCACCAGCCCTGACAGGGGCCGGAATGAAAAACTGTTTTTT. Full variable domain (rest looked up from reference TRBV15 and TRBJ1-4): DAMVIQNPRYQVTQFGKPVTLSCSQTLNHNVMYWYQQKSSQAPKLLFHYYDKDFNNEADTPDNFQSRRPNTSFCFLDIRSPGLGDTAMYLCATSPDRGRNEKLFFGSGTQLSVL.

The rearrangement uses TRBV4-2 and TRBJ2-5; possible D gene TRBD2, 7 bases. The CDR3 consists of 15 residues. V was shortened by 0 bases and J by 3 bases, with 11 bases between the two germline ends. Per germline, CDR1 LGHNA and CDR2 YNFKEQ. This chain's CDR3 is CASSQDRGGEETQYF. CDR3 bases: TGTGCCAGCAGCCAAGATAGGGGGGGGGAAGAGACCCAGTACTTC.